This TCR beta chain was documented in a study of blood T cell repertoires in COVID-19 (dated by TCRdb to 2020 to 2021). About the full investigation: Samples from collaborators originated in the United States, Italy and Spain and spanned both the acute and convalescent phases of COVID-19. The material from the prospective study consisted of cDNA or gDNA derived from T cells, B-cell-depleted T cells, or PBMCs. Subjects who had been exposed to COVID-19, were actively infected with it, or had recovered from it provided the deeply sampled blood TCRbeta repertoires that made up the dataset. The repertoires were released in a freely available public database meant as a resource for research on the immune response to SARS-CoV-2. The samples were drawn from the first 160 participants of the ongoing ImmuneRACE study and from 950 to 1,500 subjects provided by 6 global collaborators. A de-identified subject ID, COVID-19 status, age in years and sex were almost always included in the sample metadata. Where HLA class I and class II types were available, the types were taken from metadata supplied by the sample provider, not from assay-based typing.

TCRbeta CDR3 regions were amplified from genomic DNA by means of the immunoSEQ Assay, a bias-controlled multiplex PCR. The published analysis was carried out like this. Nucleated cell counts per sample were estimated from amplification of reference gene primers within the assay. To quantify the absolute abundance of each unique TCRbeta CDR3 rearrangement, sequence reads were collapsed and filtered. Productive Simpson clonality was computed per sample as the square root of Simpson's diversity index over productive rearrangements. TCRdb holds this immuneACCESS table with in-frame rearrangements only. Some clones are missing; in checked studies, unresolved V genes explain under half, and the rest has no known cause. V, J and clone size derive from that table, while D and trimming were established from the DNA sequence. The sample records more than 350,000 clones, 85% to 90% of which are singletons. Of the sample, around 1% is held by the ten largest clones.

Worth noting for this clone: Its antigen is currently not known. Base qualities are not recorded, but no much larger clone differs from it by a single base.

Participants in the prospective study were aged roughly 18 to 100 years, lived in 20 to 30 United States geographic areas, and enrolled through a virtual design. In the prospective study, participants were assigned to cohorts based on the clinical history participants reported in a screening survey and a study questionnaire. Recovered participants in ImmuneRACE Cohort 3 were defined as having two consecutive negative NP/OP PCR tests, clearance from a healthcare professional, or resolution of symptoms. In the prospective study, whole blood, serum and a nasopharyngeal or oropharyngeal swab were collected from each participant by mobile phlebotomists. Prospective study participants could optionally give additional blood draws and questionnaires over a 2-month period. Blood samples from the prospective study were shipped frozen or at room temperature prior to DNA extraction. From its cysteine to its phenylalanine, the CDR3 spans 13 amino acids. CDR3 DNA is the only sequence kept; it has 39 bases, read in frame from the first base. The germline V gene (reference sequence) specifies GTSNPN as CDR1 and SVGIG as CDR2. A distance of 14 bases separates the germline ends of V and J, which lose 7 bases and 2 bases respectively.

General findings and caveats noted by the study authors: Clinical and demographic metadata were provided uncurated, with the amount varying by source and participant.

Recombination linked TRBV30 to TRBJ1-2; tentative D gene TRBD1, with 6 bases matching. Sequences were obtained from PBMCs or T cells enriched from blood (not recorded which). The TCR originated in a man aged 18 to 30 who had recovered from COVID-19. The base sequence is TGTGCCTCTTACGACAGGACAAACTATGGCTACACCTTC. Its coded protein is CASYDRTNYGYTF.